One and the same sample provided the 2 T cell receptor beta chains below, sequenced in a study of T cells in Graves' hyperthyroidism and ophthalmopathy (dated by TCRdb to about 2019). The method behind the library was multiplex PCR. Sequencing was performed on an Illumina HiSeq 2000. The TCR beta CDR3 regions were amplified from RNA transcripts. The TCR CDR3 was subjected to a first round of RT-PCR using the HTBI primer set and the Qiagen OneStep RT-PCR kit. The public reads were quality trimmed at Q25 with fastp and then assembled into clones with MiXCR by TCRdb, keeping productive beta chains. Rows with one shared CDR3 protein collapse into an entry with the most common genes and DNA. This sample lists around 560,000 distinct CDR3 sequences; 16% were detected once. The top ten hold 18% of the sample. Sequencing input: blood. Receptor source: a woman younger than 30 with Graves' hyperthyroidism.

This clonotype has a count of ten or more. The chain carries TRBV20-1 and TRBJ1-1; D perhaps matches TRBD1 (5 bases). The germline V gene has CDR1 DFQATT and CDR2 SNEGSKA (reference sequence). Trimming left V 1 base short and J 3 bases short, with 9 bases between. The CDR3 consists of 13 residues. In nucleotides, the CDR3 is TGCAGTGCTAGAGCGGGAGGGGACACTGAAGCTTTCTTT. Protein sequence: CSARAGGDTEAFF.

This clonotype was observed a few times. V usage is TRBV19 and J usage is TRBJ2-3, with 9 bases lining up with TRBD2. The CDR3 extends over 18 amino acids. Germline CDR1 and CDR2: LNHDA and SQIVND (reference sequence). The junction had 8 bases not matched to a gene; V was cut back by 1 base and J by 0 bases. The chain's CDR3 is CASSIVLAGYSSTDTQYF. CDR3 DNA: TGTGCCAGTAGTATAGTGCTAGCGGGGTATTCAAGCACAGATACGCAGTATTTT.